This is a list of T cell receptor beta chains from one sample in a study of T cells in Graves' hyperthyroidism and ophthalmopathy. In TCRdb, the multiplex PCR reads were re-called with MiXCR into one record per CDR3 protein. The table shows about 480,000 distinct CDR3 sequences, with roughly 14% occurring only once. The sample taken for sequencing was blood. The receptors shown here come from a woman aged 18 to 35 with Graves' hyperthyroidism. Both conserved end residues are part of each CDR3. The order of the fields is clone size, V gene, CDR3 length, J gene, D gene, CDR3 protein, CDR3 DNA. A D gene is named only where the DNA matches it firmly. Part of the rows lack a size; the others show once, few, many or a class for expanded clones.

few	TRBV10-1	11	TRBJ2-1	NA	CATSIDNEQFF	TGCGCCACCAGTATAGACAATGAGCAGTTCTTC
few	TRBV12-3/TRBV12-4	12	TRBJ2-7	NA	CASSQQAYEQYF	TGTGCCAGCAGCCAGCAGGCCTACGAGCAGTACTTC
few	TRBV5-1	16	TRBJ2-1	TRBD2	CASSLGAAGAYNEQFF	TGCGCCAGCAGCTTGGGAGCGGCGGGAGCCTACAATGAGCAGTTCTTC
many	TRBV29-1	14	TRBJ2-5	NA	CSVVGQLIQETQYF	TGCAGCGTTGTCGGACAGCTGATCCAAGAGACCCAGTACTTC
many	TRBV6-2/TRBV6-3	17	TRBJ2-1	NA	CASNYDRSGRSYNEQFF	TGTGCCAGCAATTACGATAGGAGCGGGCGCTCCTACAATGAGCAGTTCTTC
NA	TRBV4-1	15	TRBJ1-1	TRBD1	CASSQGGTGVTEAFF	TGCGCCAGCAGCCAAGGAGGGACAGGGGTAACTGAAGCTTTCTTT
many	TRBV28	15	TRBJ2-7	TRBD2	CASSFMAGVAYEQYF	TGTGCCAGCAGTTTTATGGCGGGAGTGGCCTACGAGCAGTACTTC
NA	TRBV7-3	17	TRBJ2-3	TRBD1	CANSFTSRDRGTDTQYF	TGTGCCAACAGCTTCACGTCCCGGGACAGGGGCACAGATACGCAGTATTTT
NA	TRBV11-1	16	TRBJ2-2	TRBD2	CASTSPSGPGPGELFF	TGTGCCAGCACTTCCCCTAGCGGTCCTGGCCCGGGGGAGCTGTTTTTT
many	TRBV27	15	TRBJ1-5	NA	CASSFGPYSNQPQHF	TGTGCCAGCAGTTTTGGTCCCTATAGCAATCAGCCCCAGCATTTT
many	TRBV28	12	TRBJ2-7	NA	CASSFVGGEQYF	TGTGCCAGCAGTTTTGTTGGAGGCGAGCAGTACTTC
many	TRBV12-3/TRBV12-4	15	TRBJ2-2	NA	CASSLARGYTGELFF	TGTGCCAGCAGTTTAGCGCGGGGATACACCGGGGAGCTGTTTTTT
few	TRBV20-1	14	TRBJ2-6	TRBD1	CSARGQGEANVLTF	TGCAGTGCCAGGGGACAGGGGGAGGCCAACGTCCTGACTTTC
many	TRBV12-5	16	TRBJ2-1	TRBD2	CASALVLAGGSWEQFF	TGTGCTAGTGCCCTCGTTCTAGCGGGAGGTTCATGGGAGCAGTTCTTC
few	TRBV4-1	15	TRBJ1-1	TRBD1	CASSDYRDRNTEAFF	TGCGCCAGCAGCGATTACAGGGACAGGAACACTGAAGCTTTCTTT
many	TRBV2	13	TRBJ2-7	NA	CASSTSALYEQYF	TGTGCCAGCAGCACTTCGGCCCTCTACGAGCAGTACTTC
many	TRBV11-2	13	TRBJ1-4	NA	CASSLEESRELFF	TGTGCCAGCAGCTTAGAAGAGTCGAGGGAACTGTTTTTT
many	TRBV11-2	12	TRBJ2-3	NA	CASSRSPDTQYF	TGTGCCAGCAGCCGCTCCCCAGATACGCAGTATTTT
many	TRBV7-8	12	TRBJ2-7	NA	CASSTRGYEQYF	TGTGCCAGCAGTACAAGGGGTTACGAGCAGTACTTC
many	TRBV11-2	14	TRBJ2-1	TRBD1	CASSLGDRRNEQFF	TGTGCCAGCAGCTTAGGGGACAGGCGGAATGAGCAGTTCTTC
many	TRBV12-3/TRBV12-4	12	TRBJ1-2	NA	CASSRTAYGYTF	TGTGCCAGCAGCCGGACGGCATATGGCTACACCTTC
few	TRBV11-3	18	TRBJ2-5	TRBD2	CASSLGGTSGSLAETQYF	TGTGCCAGCAGCTTAGGTGGGACTAGCGGGAGTTTGGCAGAGACCCAGTACTTC
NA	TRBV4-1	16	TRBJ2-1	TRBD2	CASSQVSLADYNEQFF	TGCGCCAGCAGCCAAGTATCTCTAGCGGACTACAATGAGCAGTTCTTC
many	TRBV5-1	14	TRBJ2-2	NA	CASTGLGGTGELFF	TGCGCCAGCACCGGACTAGGGGGTACCGGGGAGCTGTTTTTT
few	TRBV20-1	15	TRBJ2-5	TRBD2	CSARRTSGHQETQYF	TGCAGTGCTAGAAGGACTAGCGGCCACCAAGAGACCCAGTACTTC
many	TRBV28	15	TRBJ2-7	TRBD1	CASSLTGALSYEQYF	TGTGCCAGCAGTTTGACAGGGGCCCTCTCCTACGAGCAGTACTTC
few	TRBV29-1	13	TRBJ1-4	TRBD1	CSVGGTGWEKLFF	TGCAGCGTTGGAGGGACAGGATGGGAAAAACTGTTTTTT
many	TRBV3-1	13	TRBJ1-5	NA	CASSQQGSQPQHF	TGTGCCAGCAGCCAACAGGGGAGTCAGCCCCAGCATTTT
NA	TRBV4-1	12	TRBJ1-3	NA	CASSPAHNTIYF	TGCGCCAGCAGCCCCGCGCACAACACCATATATTTT
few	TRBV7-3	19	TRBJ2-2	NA	CASSLKPTGGRENTGELFF	TGTGCCAGCAGCTTAAAGCCCACTGGGGGCAGGGAAAACACCGGGGAGCTGTTTTTT
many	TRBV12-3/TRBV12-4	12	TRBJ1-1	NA	CASSFFVVEAFF	TGTGCCAGCAGTTTTTTCGTGGTCGAAGCTTTCTTT
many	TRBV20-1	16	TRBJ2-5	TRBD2	CSAHEGSGRSRETQYF	TGCAGTGCCCATGAGGGTAGCGGGAGGAGTAGAGAGACCCAGTACTTC
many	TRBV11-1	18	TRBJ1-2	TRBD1	CASSFFPPLRDRNYGYTF	TGTGCCAGCAGCTTTTTCCCGCCCCTCCGGGACAGGAACTATGGCTACACCTTC
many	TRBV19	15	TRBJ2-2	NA	CASSIDLTATGELFF	TGTGCCAGTAGTATAGACTTGACAGCTACCGGGGAGCTGTTTTTT
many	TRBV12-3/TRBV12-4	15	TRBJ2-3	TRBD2	CASSRGLAGEGAQYF	TGTGCCAGCAGCCGCGGACTAGCGGGAGAAGGGGCGCAGTATTTT
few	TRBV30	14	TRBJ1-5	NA	CAWSGGSGDQPQHF	TGTGCCTGGAGCGGAGGGTCAGGAGATCAGCCCCAGCATTTT
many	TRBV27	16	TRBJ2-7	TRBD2	CASSLLGLAGVGEQYF	TGTGCCAGCAGTTTATTGGGACTAGCGGGGGTCGGCGAGCAGTACTTC
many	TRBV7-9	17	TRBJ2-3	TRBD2	CASSLGSSGSGTDTQYF	TGTGCCAGCAGCTTAGGATCGAGCGGGAGTGGCACAGATACGCAGTATTTT